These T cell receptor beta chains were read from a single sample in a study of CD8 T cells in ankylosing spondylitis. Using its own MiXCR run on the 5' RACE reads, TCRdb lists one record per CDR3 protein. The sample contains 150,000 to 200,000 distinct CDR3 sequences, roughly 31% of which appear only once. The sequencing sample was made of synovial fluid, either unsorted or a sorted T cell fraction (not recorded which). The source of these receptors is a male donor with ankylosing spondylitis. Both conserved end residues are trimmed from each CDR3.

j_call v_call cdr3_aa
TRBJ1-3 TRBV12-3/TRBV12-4 ASSPSGRPLGNTIY
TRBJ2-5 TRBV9 ASSPGTGKEETQY
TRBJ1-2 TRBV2 AITRDGPYGYT
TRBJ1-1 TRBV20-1 SAYQTGTGEAF
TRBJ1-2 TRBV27 ASSLAVGPYGYT
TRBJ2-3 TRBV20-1 SAKPGAATDTQY
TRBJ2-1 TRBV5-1 ASSLRQGTIEQF
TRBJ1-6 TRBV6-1 ASRGSVINSPLH
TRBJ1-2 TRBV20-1 SAFGGRSYNYGYT
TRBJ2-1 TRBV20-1 SAEDPGRQTGTDEQF
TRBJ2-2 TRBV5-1 ASSLGGDTGELF
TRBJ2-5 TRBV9 ASSVGVGVFETQY